These 21 T cell receptor beta chains were all obtained from the same sample, sequenced in a study of human T cells and chemical hapten exposure. The sample's time point: patch test 2, 6 weeks after DPC sensitization. Treatment in this sample: therapeutic diphenylcyclopropenone sensitization with weekly scalp DPC. A single record per CDR3 protein comes from TCRdb applying MiXCR to the RACE reads. The sample contains roughly 84,000 distinct CDR3 sequences, 10% of which appear only once. The starting material was whole blood, obtained in connection with sensitization to the hapten diphenylcyclopropenone (DPC). The receptors come from a woman aged 45-59 years with alopecia areata. Some clones in this sample may be carry-over from other donors' samples.

There are a few counts of this clonotype. The V and J genes are TRBV2 and TRBJ1-2; D gene uncertain. Trimming cost V 7 bases and J 3 bases, with 18 bases left between them. This CDR3 contains 15 residues. Germline V gene data show CDR1 as SNHLY and CDR2 as FYNNEI. CDR3 bases: TGTGCCAGCATGTCTAAATTGGTTACCGACTATGGCTACACCTTC. Its translation: CASMSKLVTDYGYTF.

This clonotype occurred a few times. The V and J genes are TRBV29-1 and TRBJ1-5; TRBD1 might be the D (5 bases). V dropped 5 bases and J dropped 6 bases, with 17 bases sitting between them. Germline assignment: CDR1 SQVTM and CDR2 ANQGSEA. The CDR3 consists of 14 residues. The CDR3 sequence is CSVNIGGAGQPQHF. CDR3 DNA: TGCAGCGTTAACATTGGAGGGGCCGGTCAGCCCCAGCATTTT. The full variable domain, completed using reference TRBV29-1 and TRBJ1-5, is SAVISQKPSRDICQRGTSLTIQCQVDSQVTMMFWYRQQPGQSLTLIATANQGSEATYESGFVIDKFPISRPNLTFSTLTVSNMSPEDSSIYLCSVNIGGAGQPQHFGDGTRLSIL.

The CDR3, as DNA: TGCAGTGCTAGAAAGCGGGGCAATGAGCAGTTCTTC. Translation: CSARKRGNEQFF. The chain employs TRBV20-1 and TRBJ2-1; 7 bases fit TRBD2. Germline V gene lookup returns CDR1 DFQATT and CDR2 SNEGSKA (reference sequence). J gave up 6 bases and V 2 bases, and 1 base lay outside the gene matches. This CDR3 has 12 residues.

This clonotype occurred many times. The genes are TRBV28 and TRBJ1-5; TRBD1 is a possible D gene (5 bases). Germline V gives CDR1 MDHEN, CDR2 SYDVKM. The CDR3 sequence is 14 residues long. V gave up 3 bases and J gave up 6 bases, with 12 bases separating them. The CDR3 region is CASSLGRMGQPQHF. The CDR3 DNA follows: TGTGCCAGCAGTTTGGGGCGGATGGGTCAGCCCCAGCATTTT.

V is TRBV3-1 and J is TRBJ2-5, with D possibly being TRBD2 (6 bases). CDR3 length: 15 residues. From germline, CDR1 is LGHDT and CDR2 YNNKEL (reference sequence). Trimming stripped 0 bases from V and 2 bases from J, with 10 bases between. The chain's CDR3 is CASSQDGSRQETQYF. The CDR3 coding sequence is TGTGCCAGCAGCCAAGACGGGAGTAGGCAAGAGACCCAGTACTTC.

This clonotype was counted ten times or more. This chain links TRBV18 with TRBJ1-6, with D tentatively TRBD1 (5 bases). The germline gives CDR1 KGHSH, CDR2 LQKENI. V was shortened by 2 bases and J by 5 bases, with 7 bases between the two germline ends. The CDR3 has 14 residues. CDR3 nucleotide sequence: TGTGCCAGCTCACCAACGACAGATAATTCACCCCTCCACTTT. Encoded protein: CASSPTTDNSPLHF.

In its sample, this clonotype was seen a few times. The chain carries TRBV10-3 and TRBJ2-3; D call uncertain. The CDR3 consists of 15 residues. Deletions cut 2 bases from V and 1 base from J, with 10 bases between. CDR1 is ENHRY, CDR2 SYGVKD, per germline. CDR3 DNA: TGTGCCATCAGTGAGCCTCCTTCAGGCACAGATACGCAGTATTTT. The encoded protein is CAISEPPSGTDTQYF.

This clonotype occurred many times. The CDR3 region is CSVRLGSGLNQAFF. The CDR3 nucleotides read TGCAGCGTTCGCCTGGGGTCCGGGTTGAACCAAGCTTTCTTT. The V gene is TRBV29-1, the J gene TRBJ1-1; D gene uncertain. Germline CDR1 and CDR2: SQVTM and ANQGSEA. V was trimmed by 5 bases and J by 9 bases, leaving 22 bases between them. The CDR3 is made up of 14 amino acids.

This clonotype has ten or more counts. This rearrangement joins TRBV20-1 to TRBJ2-7, with TRBD2 identical over 11 bases. The V gene end was trimmed by 3 bases and the J gene end by 2 bases; junction bases not matched to a gene: 6. This CDR3 has 15 residues. Germline V gives CDR1 DFQATT, CDR2 SNEGSKA (reference sequence). DNA of the CDR3: TGCAGTGCTAGGGTAGCGGGAGGGCCAACCTACGAGCAGTACTTC. It yields the protein CSARVAGGPTYEQYF.

The table lists this clonotype with a few counts. The chain carries TRBV3-1 and TRBJ2-5; D is tentatively TRBD1 or TRBD2 (5 bases each). CDR3 length: 14 amino acids. Germline CDR1 and CDR2: LGHDT and YNNKEL (reference sequence). Between the trimmed V and J ends, which lost 1 base and 4 bases, there was a span of 10 bases. The CDR3 is CASSQVIGGETQYF. The DNA of the CDR3 is TGTGCCAGCAGCCAAGTTATTGGGGGAGAGACCCAGTACTTC.

The DNA for the CDR3 is TGTGCCAGCAGTTTTTTCGGTTGGGGGCTGAACACTGAAGCTTTCTTT. Its protein is CASSFFGWGLNTEAFF. The V and J genes are TRBV12-3 or TRBV12-4 and TRBJ1-1; D possibly corresponds to TRBD1 (6 bases). There are 16 residues in the CDR3. The V gene lost 3 bases and the J gene lost 0 bases, with 14 bases spanning the gap.

At least ten counts were recorded for this clonotype. V usage is TRBV11-2 and J usage is TRBJ2-5; the match to TRBD2 covers 13 bases. This CDR3 is 16 amino acids long. Germline CDR1 and CDR2: SGHAT and FQNNGV. J gave up 4 bases and V 5 bases, and 7 bases lay outside the gene matches. The DNA for the CDR3 is TGTGCCAGCAGCGGACCGGGACTAGCGGGGCGAGAGACCCAGTACTTC. Translated, it gives CASSGPGLAGRETQYF.

This clonotype was seen repeatedly, ten times or more. The chain links TRBV7-9 to TRBJ2-1, with 8 bases matching TRBD1. Losses at the gene ends were 5 bases for V and 6 bases for J; bases not matched to a gene: 15. The germline CDR1 and CDR2 sequences are SEHNR and FQNEAQ (reference sequence). The CDR3 consists of 17 residues. The CDR3 coding sequence is TGTGCCAGCAGCCCCCGGTTGAGGCAGGGGGCGCCCAATGAGCAGTTCTTC. The encoded protein is CASSPRLRQGAPNEQFF.

The chain is built from TRBV12-3 or TRBV12-4 and TRBJ2-3, with 9 bases that match TRBD2. After removal of 1 base from V and 9 bases from J, the junction contained 11 bases not matched to a gene. The CDR3 covers 16 residues. The CDR3 bases are TGTGCCAGCAGTTTAGTGGTGACTAGCGGTGGGGAGACGCAGTATTTT. This sequence encodes CASSLVVTSGGETQYF.

This clonotype has at least ten counts. The chain carries TRBV7-6 and TRBJ2-7; TRBD2 is a possible D gene (6 bases). The CDR3 is 15 amino acids. CDR1 and CDR2 from the germline V gene are SGHVS and FNYEAQ. V was clipped by 1 base and J by 0 bases, with 10 bases between them. The CDR3 is CASSLDPGVSYEQYF. Written as DNA, the CDR3 is TGTGCCAGCAGCTTAGATCCGGGGGTCTCCTACGAGCAGTACTTC.

Within the sample, this clonotype is medium-sized. This rearrangement joins TRBV6-1 to TRBJ2-7, with D perhaps matching TRBD2 (5 bases). Deletions cut 3 bases from V and 4 bases from J, with 10 bases between. The CDR3 has 13 residues. Germline CDR1 and CDR2: MNHNS and SASEGT. Here the CDR3 DNA reads TGTGCCAGCAGTGATTTGGGCGGGTACGAGCAGTACTTC. Protein sequence: CASSDLGGYEQYF.

The gene calls are TRBV12-3 or TRBV12-4 and TRBJ1-3; D is uncertain. The CDR3 consists of 16 residues. V lost 3 bases to trimming and J lost 4 bases, with 16 bases between them. The CDR3 region is CASSFSVGVYGNTIYF. CDR3 nucleotide sequence: TGTGCCAGCAGTTTTAGTGTCGGGGTCTACGGAAACACCATATATTTT.

This clonotype was seen more than once but under ten times. V and J are TRBV18 and TRBJ2-7; weak D call: TRBD1 (5 bases). Deletions cut 3 bases from V and 9 bases from J, with 18 bases between. This CDR3 is built from 14 residues. Germline V gives CDR1 KGHSH, CDR2 LQKENI. This CDR3 is CASSPSTDTLGQYF. The CDR3 DNA reads TGTGCCAGCTCACCCTCGACAGACACTTTAGGGCAGTACTTC.

This clonotype occurred a few times. The gene calls are TRBV10-3 and TRBJ1-5, with 9 bases that match TRBD1. The V and J ends lost 6 bases and 5 bases, in that order; junction bases with no gene match: 8. Germline assignment: CDR1 ENHRY and CDR2 SYGVKD. The CDR3 extends over 15 amino acids. CDR3 protein: CAISDRGSVDQPQHF. As DNA, the CDR3 is TGTGCCATCAGCGACAGGGGGTCGGTTGATCAGCCCCAGCATTTT.

About this clonotype itself: A much bigger clone sits one base away, suggesting this may be a read error. The chain recombines TRBV18 with TRBJ2-7; 9 bases map to TRBD2. Germline V lookup: CDR1 KGHSH, CDR2 LQKENI. The CDR3 contains 14 residues. The CDR3 nucleotides read TGTGCCAGCTCACTTAGCGGGAGTCTCTACGACCAGTACTTC. It specifies CASSLSGSLYDQYF.

A few counts support this clonotype. The chain links TRBV28 to TRBJ1-1; weak D call: TRBD1 (6 bases). This CDR3 has 13 amino acids. The germline V gene encodes CDR1 MDHEN and CDR2 SYDVKM. V shed 10 bases and J shed 5 bases, with 17 bases lying between them. CDR3 DNA: TGTGCCACCATTCGGGGGCGGGGGACTGAAGCTTTCTTT. Translating it yields CATIRGRGTEAFF.